What follows are 27 T cell receptor beta chains derived from one specimen sequenced in a study of T cells in Graves' hyperthyroidism and ophthalmopathy (dated by TCRdb to the late 2010s). Receptors were amplified or captured by multiplex PCR. Sequencer: Illumina HiSeq 2000. The TCR beta CDR3 regions were amplified from RNA transcripts. The first round of RT-PCR for the TCR CDR3 was performed with the HTBI primer set and the Qiagen OneStep RT-PCR kit. TCRdb reran the public reads through fastp at Q25 and MiXCR, keeping productive beta chains. For every CDR3 protein sequence, its rows merge into one entry that carries the most common genes and DNA. The sample table lists about 300,000 distinct CDR3 sequences, roughly 19% of them with a count of one. About two fifths of the sample is in the top ten clones. Input material: blood. The origin of the receptors is a man aged 45-65 years with Graves' ophthalmopathy.

The chain combines TRBV7-2 with TRBJ2-1; 9 nucleotides agree with TRBD1. CDR1 and CDR2 (germline): SGHTA, FQGNSA. V lost 4 bases and J lost 7; bases outside the gene matches: 5. The CDR3 runs to 14 residues. The CDR3 region has the DNA TGTGCCAGCAGCTCTCCGGGGACAGGGAATGAGCAGTTCTTC. Its translation is CASSSPGTGNEQFF.

Many counts were recorded for this clonotype. The genes are TRBV28 and TRBJ1-5; D gene uncertain. The germline V gene has CDR1 MDHEN and CDR2 SYDVKM. Trimming left V 5 bases short and J 0 bases short, with 8 bases between. CDR3 length: 14 residues. The CDR3 DNA sequence: TGTGCCAGCAGTATAGGGTATAGCAATCAGCCCCAGCATTTT. Protein sequence: CASSIGYSNQPQHF.

This chain joins TRBV20-1 and TRBJ2-7; 7 bases are a match to TRBD2. CDR1 and CDR2 from the germline V gene are DFQATT and SNEGSKA (reference sequence). This CDR3 contains 14 residues. V lost 7 bases to trimming and J lost 3 bases; unmatched junction nucleotides: 12. The CDR3 DNA is TGCAGTGTACCGCCCGGGACTATTAGCTACGAGCAGTACTTC. Amino acids: CSVPPGTISYEQYF.

The chain carries TRBV20-1 and TRBJ2-7; D gene unclear. CDR1 DFQATT and CDR2 SNEGSKA come from the germline V gene (reference sequence). V was pared by 4 bases and J by 2 bases, with 9 bases between. The CDR3 spans 12 residues. DNA for the CDR3: TGCAGTGCTACGAAGGAAACCTACGAGCAGTACTTC. Its translation: CSATKETYEQYF.

Comment on this clonotype: One base away lies a much larger clone, so this may be a sequencing read error. This chain links TRBV7-3 with TRBJ2-1, with a tentative D call TRBD2 (5 bases). This CDR3 is 15 amino acids long. The germline V gene has CDR1 SGHTA and CDR2 FQGTGA. DNA of the CDR3: TGTGCCAGCAGCCCACCGGGATTTTCCTACAATGGGCAGTTCTTC. Its translation: CASSPPGFSYNGQFF.

The chain is built from TRBV29-1 and TRBJ2-2, with TRBD2 matching over 9 bases. Per germline, CDR1 SQVTM and CDR2 ANQGSEA. The CDR3 is 15 amino acids. Trimming removed 3 bases from V and 5 bases from J; junction bases left unmatched: 7. The CDR3 spells CSVDLAGGRTGELFF. CDR3 coding DNA: TGCAGCGTTGATCTGGCGGGAGGGCGAACCGGGGAGCTGTTTTTT.

CDR3 loop: CASSLGAAGGPGQETQYF. The CDR3 nucleotides read TGCGCCAGCAGCCTCGGGGCAGCCGGTGGTCCTGGACAAGAGACCCAGTACTTC. The chain couples TRBV5-1 to TRBJ2-5; TRBD1 or TRBD2 may be the D gene (5 bases each). This CDR3 is built from 18 residues. The germline V gene encodes CDR1 SGHRS and CDR2 YFSETQ. Trimming shortened V by 4 bases and J by 2 bases, and 24 bases separated the two germline ends. The full variable domain, completed using reference TRBV5-1 and TRBJ2-5, is KAGVTQTPRYLIKTRGQQVTLSCSPISGHRSVSWYQQTPGQGLQFLFEYFSETQRNKGNFPGRFSGRQFSNSRSEMNVSTLELGDSALYLCASSLGAAGGPGQETQYFGPGTRLLVL.

In its sample, this clonotype was seen many times. The V call is TRBV28, the J call TRBJ1-1, with D unclear. This CDR3 is built from 11 residues. Trimming pared 6 bases from V and 9 bases from J, leaving 11 bases between. Germline lookup yields CDR1 MDHEN and CDR2 SYDVKM. In DNA form, the CDR3 reads TGTGCCAGCAGGCAAGCGAGACAAGCTTTCTTT. This sequence encodes CASRQARQAFF.

This clonotype showed up many times. This rearrangement joins TRBV2 to TRBJ2-3; D possibly corresponds to TRBD2 (6 bases). CDR1 is SNHLY, CDR2 FYNNEI, per germline. This CDR3 is 16 amino acids long. V dropped 6 bases and J dropped 2 bases, with 18 bases sitting between them. This CDR3 is CASSLGGTLSTDTQYF. The CDR3 DNA reads TGTGCCAGCAGCTTGGGCGGGACTCTTTCCACAGATACGCAGTATTTT.

V and J are TRBV7-8 and TRBJ1-4; 9 bases are a match to TRBD1. V lost 5 bases and J lost 8; bases outside the gene matches: 12. The CDR3 loop spans 16 amino acids. Germline lookup yields CDR1 SGHVS and CDR2 FQNEAQ. CDR3 amino acids: CASSQSRQGGFEKLFF. CDR3 DNA: TGTGCCAGCAGCCAGAGCCGACAGGGGGGCTTCGAAAAACTGTTTTTT.

V and J are TRBV5-1 and TRBJ2-7; 8 bases map to TRBD2. The CDR3 is 14 amino acids. V lost 1 base, J lost 3 bases, and 3 bases stayed unmatched. Germline-derived CDR1 and CDR2 are SGHRS and YFSETQ. CDR3 DNA sequence: TGCGCCAGCAGCTTGTTAGCGGGGAACTACGAGCAGTACTTC. Translating gives CASSLLAGNYEQYF.

In this sample, this clonotype turned up many times. CDR3 in amino acids: CASSSGRGMETQYF. CDR3 bases: TGTGCCAGCAGCTCGGGGAGGGGAATGGAGACCCAGTACTTC. The chain carries TRBV11-2 and TRBJ2-5; 7 positions match TRBD2. The V segment lost 4 bases and the J segment 5 bases; nucleotides outside the gene matches: 7. Germline V gives CDR1 SGHAT, CDR2 FQNNGV. The length of the CDR3 is 14 residues.

This clonotype was seen at least ten times. The rearrangement uses TRBV11-2 and TRBJ2-2, with D perhaps TRBD1 (5 bases). V was clipped by 5 bases and J by 4 bases, with 11 bases between them. From germline, CDR1 is SGHAT and CDR2 FQNNGV. CDR3 length: 14 amino acids. CDR3 protein: CASSASRGTGELFF. The CDR3 DNA follows: TGTGCCAGCAGCGCTAGTAGGGGCACCGGGGAGCTGTTTTTT.

This clonotype was seen at least ten times. This chain links TRBV15 with TRBJ2-7; 10 nucleotides align to TRBD2. The CDR3 totals 14 residues. Germline trimming cut 2 bases from V and 8 bases from J; bases unmatched to any gene: 6. Germline V gene data show CDR1 as LNHNV and CDR2 as YYDKDF (reference sequence). The CDR3 DNA is TGTGCCACCAGCAGACCAGCGGGAGGGCCGCAGCAGTACTTC. Its protein product is CATSRPAGGPQQYF. Supplemented by reference TRBV15 and TRBJ2-7, the full variable domain reads DAMVIQNPRYQVTQFGKPVTLSCSQTLNHNVMYWYQQKSSQAPKLLFHYYDKDFNNEADTPDNFQSRRPNTSFCFLDIRSPGLGDTAMYLCATSRPAGGPQQYFGPGTRLTVT.

The genes are TRBV7-8 and TRBJ2-2, with 11 bases that match TRBD1. This CDR3 comprises 15 residues. V trimming: 4 bases; J trimming: 4 bases; junction bases outside the gene matches: 2. Germline assignment: CDR1 SGHVS and CDR2 FQNEAQ. CDR3 in DNA: TGTGCCAGCAGCTCGGACAGGGGGCCCACCGGGGAGCTGTTTTTT. This codes for CASSSDRGPTGELFF.

The chain uses TRBV20-1 and TRBJ2-5, with D tentatively TRBD2 (6 bases). Germline V gene lookup returns CDR1 DFQATT and CDR2 SNEGSKA (reference sequence). This CDR3 is built from 11 residues. The CDR3 spells CTGLARETQYF. The CDR3 DNA reads as TGCACCGGGCTAGCGAGAGAGACCCAGTACTTC.

The sample holds many counts of this clonotype. This chain connects TRBV30 to TRBJ1-1; no definite D call. V lost 0 bases, J lost 7 bases, and 18 bases lay in between. The CDR3 sequence is 15 residues long. In germline, CDR1 is GTSNPN, CDR2 SVGIG (reference sequence). For the CDR3, the DNA is TGTGCCTGGAGTGTAGGACCCCCGAATGTGGTTGAAGCTTTCTTT. It yields the protein CAWSVGPPNVVEAFF.

This clonotype was detected many times. The chain is built from TRBV20-1 and TRBJ1-1; a possible D gene is TRBD1 (6 bases). The germline V gene has CDR1 DFQATT and CDR2 SNEGSKA (reference sequence). The CDR3 runs to 17 residues. V was shortened by 0 bases and J by 2 bases, with 19 bases between the two germline ends. Here the CDR3 reads CSARDRYAGHFNTEAFF. For the CDR3, the DNA is TGCAGTGCTAGAGATCGATATGCGGGACACTTCAACACTGAAGCTTTCTTT.

The sample holds many counts of this clonotype. This chain uses TRBV6-1 with TRBJ1-5; no firm D call. Trimming took 8 bases from V and 2 from J, leaving 10 bases between them. The CDR3 has 13 residues. CDR1 is MNHNS and CDR2 is SASEGT in the germline V gene. The CDR3 here is CASLLDGNQPQHF. CDR3 DNA sequence: TGTGCCAGCCTGCTAGATGGCAATCAGCCCCAGCATTTT.

This rearrangement joins TRBV19 to TRBJ2-4; 14 bases align to TRBD2. V lost 6 bases to trimming and J lost 0 bases; unmatched junction nucleotides: 19. CDR1 is LNHDA, CDR2 SQIVND, per germline (reference sequence). CDR3 length: 22 residues. As DNA, the CDR3 is TGTGCCAGTAGCCTAACCGGGACTAGCGGGAGTCGGGGTCTTAAAGCCAAAAACATTCAGTACTTC. This codes for CASSLTGTSGSRGLKAKNIQYF.

This clonotype has at least ten counts. V gene TRBV5-1 combines with J gene TRBJ2-3; 8 bases match TRBD2. V trimming: 4 bases; J trimming: 5 bases; junction bases outside the gene matches: 15. From germline, CDR1 is SGHRS and CDR2 YFSETQ. This CDR3 contains 17 residues. The DNA of the CDR3 is TGCGCCAGCAGCCGGGACGGTAGCGGGACCCAACGAGATACGCAGTATTTT. Translating it yields CASSRDGSGTQRDTQYF.

This sequence joins TRBV6-2 or TRBV6-3 and TRBJ1-5, with TRBD1 matching 9 bases. The CDR3 totals 18 residues. From germline, CDR1 is MNHEY and CDR2 SVGEGT. J lost 0 bases, V lost 7 bases, and 13 bases had no gene match. Here the CDR3 DNA reads TGTGCCAGCACCCTATCCGGGACAGGGTCCTATAGCAATCAGCCCCAGCATTTT. Residues: CASTLSGTGSYSNQPQHF.

In this sample, this clonotype turned up many times. The gene calls are TRBV2 and TRBJ2-1; tentatively, D is TRBD2 (7 bases). The CDR3 runs to 15 residues. In germline, CDR1 is SNHLY, CDR2 FYNNEI. Trimming stripped 3 bases from V and 1 base from J, with 10 bases between. This CDR3 reads CASSDGGLSYNEQFF. CDR3 sequence (DNA): TGTGCCAGCAGTGACGGGGGGCTGTCCTACAATGAGCAGTTCTTC.

DNA for the CDR3: TGTGCCAGCAGGCCAAGGTGGGGTACTAGCGGCTACGAGCAGTACTTC. Residues: CASRPRWGTSGYEQYF. This chain connects TRBV27 to TRBJ2-7, with 8 bases aligning to TRBD2. This CDR3 has 16 amino acids. Trimming at V came to 6 bases and at J to 3 bases, leaving 13 bases not matched to a gene. The germline V gene has CDR1 MNHEY and CDR2 SMNVEV (reference sequence).

The chain couples TRBV7-2 to TRBJ1-4, with 8 bases identical to TRBD1. J gave up 8 bases and V 5 bases, and 7 bases lay outside the gene matches. The CDR3 runs to 14 residues. Per germline, CDR1 SGHTA and CDR2 FQGNSA. CDR3 coding DNA: TGTGCCAGCAGCCGGACAGGGTCTAGGGAAAAACTGTTTTTT. Amino acids: CASSRTGSREKLFF.

This clonotype came up many times. The chain carries TRBV2 and TRBJ2-7, with 11 bases fitting TRBD2. With V trimmed by 2 bases and J by 7 bases, 7 bases remained unmatched. This CDR3 spans 15 amino acids. CDR1 SNHLY and CDR2 FYNNEI come from the germline V gene. CDR3 coding DNA: TGTGCCAGCAGTGAAATAGCGGGAGGGCCTGGGGAGCAGTACTTC. The encoded protein is CASSEIAGGPGEQYF.

This clonotype was observed a few times. The chain's CDR3 is CASSHYRGEGNTEAFF. The CDR3 DNA reads as TGTGCCAGCAGCCATTATAGGGGGGAGGGGAACACTGAAGCTTTCTTT. This rearrangement joins TRBV3-1 to TRBJ1-1, with a weak D call TRBD1 (6 bases). With 3 bases removed from V and 1 base from J, the gap between germline ends came to 15 bases. Germline V CDR1 and CDR2: LGHDT, YNNKEL (reference sequence). The CDR3 contains 16 residues.